This record concerns one T cell receptor (beta chain) sequence. The antigen is unknown. The record originates from a study of shared clonotypes between healthy human individuals. Findings of the study overall: In a few donors, about 5% of naive CD4 clonotypes appeared in common. Few donors limited the genetic and exposure-history diversity represented.

Germline V gene data show CDR1 as SNHLY and CDR2 as FYNNEI. Trimming removed 3 bases at V and 2 bases at J, with 17 bases between. This CDR3 comprises 16 residues. CD45RO-negative cells were positively selected for CCR7, leaving out terminally differentiated effector memory CD45RA+ cells. Deep-level settings were used for running the assay. The authors split each subset's genomic DNA evenly across several immunoSEQ plates. The assay was immunoSEQ multiplex PCR, and TCRdb's table has in-frame clones only and misses some. The sample includes around 640,000 clones, approximately 96% of them seen just once.

This clonotype originated in a woman aged 25 to 39 in good health. The chain combines TRBV2 with TRBJ2-7; tentatively, D is TRBD2 (6 bases). Sample: naive CD8+ T cells sorted from blood. CDR3 residues: CASSDRAGSVTYEQYF. CDR3 coding DNA: TGTGCCAGCAGTGACAGGGCGGGATCCGTAACCTACGAGCAGTACTTC.